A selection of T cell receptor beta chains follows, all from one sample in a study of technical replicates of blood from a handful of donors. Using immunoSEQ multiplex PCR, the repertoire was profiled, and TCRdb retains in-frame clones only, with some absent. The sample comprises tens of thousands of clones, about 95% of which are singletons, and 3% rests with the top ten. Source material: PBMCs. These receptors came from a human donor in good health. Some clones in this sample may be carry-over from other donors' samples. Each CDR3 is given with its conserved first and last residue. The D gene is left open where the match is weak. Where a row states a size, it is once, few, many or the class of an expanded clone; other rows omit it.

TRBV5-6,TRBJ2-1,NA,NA,CASSLRQNYNEQFF,TGTGCCAGCAGCTTGAGACAAAATTACAATGAGCAGTTCTTC
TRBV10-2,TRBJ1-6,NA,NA,CATVPGLRSPLHF,TGCGCCACCGTACCAGGGCTAAGGTCACCCCTCCACTTT
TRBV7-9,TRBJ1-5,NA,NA,CASSFGGDNQPQHF,TGTGCCAGCAGCTTTGGAGGGGACAATCAGCCCCAGCATTTT
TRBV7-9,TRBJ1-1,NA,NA,CASSSRGAGRGAFF,TGTGCCAGCAGCTCCAGAGGGGCGGGCAGGGGAGCTTTCTTT
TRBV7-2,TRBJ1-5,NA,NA,CASSLGQASNQPQHF,TGTGCCAGCAGCTTAGGGCAGGCTAGCAATCAGCCCCAGCATTTT
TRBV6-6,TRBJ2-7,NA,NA,CASSYSSGQYYEQYF,TGTGCCAGCAGTTACTCGAGCGGACAGTACTACGAGCAGTACTTC
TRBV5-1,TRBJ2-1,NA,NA,CASSSFRAGIEQFF,TGCGCCAGCAGCTCGTTCCGAGCGGGTATTGAGCAGTTCTTC
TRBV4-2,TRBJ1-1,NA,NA,CASSPQNTEAFF,TGTGCCAGCAGCCCACAAAACACTGAAGCTTTCTTT
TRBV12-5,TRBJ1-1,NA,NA,CASGWDTAGGTEAFF,TGTGCTAGTGGTTGGGACACGGCGGGGGGGACTGAAGCTTTCTTT
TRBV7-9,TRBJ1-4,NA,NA,CASSFHAGDEKLFF,TGTGCCAGCAGCTTTCATGCGGGGGATGAAAAACTGTTTTTT
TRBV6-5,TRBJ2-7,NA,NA,CASSSPQLQHDEQYF,TGTGCCAGCAGTTCCCCACAGCTCCAACACGACGAGCAGTACTTC
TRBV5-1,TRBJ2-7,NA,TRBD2,CASSLALREVYEQYF,TGCGCCAGCAGCTTGGCCTTGCGGGAGGTCTACGAGCAGTACTTC
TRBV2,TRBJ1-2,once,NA,CASTAVGGRHGYTF,TGTGCCAGCACAGCTGTCGGGGGGAGGCATGGCTACACCTTC
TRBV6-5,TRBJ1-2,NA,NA,CASSQGPYYGYTF,TGTGCCAGCAGTCAGGGGCCTTACTATGGCTACACCTTC
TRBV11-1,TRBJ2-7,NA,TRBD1,CASSFRGQGQQYF,TGTGCCAGCAGCTTCCGAGGACAGGGCCAGCAGTACTTC
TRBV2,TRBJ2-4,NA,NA,CASNERGGEAKNIQYF,TGTGCCAGCAACGAAAGGGGGGGGGAAGCCAAAAACATTCAGTACTTC
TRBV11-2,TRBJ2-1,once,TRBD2,CASSLSGGASYNEQFF,TGTGCCAGCAGCTTAAGCGGGGGGGCCTCCTACAATGAGCAGTTCTTC
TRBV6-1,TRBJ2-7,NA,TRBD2,CASRSGSTNYEQYF,TGTGCCAGCAGAAGCGGGAGTACTAACTACGAGCAGTACTTC
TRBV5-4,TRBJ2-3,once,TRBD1,CASSSRTQGDTQYF,TGTGCCAGCAGCTCCCGGACACAGGGGGATACGCAGTATTTT
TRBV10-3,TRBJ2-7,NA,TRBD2,CAISSAGTSGNYEQYF,TGTGCCATCAGCTCCGCCGGGACTAGCGGGAACTACGAGCAGTACTTC
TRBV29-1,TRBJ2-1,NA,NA,CSVREFEQFF,TGCAGCGTTCGAGAGTTTGAGCAGTTCTTC
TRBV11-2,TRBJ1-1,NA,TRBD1,CASSHLQGGRSTEAFF,TGTGCCAGCAGCCATCTACAGGGGGGAAGGAGCACTGAAGCTTTCTTT
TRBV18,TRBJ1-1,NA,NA,CASSAGISMNTEAFF,TGTGCCAGCTCAGCGGGTATCAGCATGAACACTGAAGCTTTCTTT
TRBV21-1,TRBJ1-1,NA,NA,CASVNRGATEAFF,TGTGCCAGCGTCAATCGTGGGGCCACTGAAGCTTTCTTT
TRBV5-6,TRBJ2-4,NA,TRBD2,CASSLGAGVVKNIQYF,TGTGCCAGCAGCTTGGGCGCGGGAGTGGTCAAAAACATTCAGTACTTC
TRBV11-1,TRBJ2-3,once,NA,CASSDRTYNTDTQYF,TGTGCCAGCAGTGACAGGACTTATAACACAGATACGCAGTATTTT
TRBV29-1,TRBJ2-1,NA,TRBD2,CSVLAGSSYNEQFF,TGCAGCGTTTTAGCGGGAAGTTCCTACAATGAGCAGTTCTTC
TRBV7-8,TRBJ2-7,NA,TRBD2,CASSFGRGGYEQYF,TGTGCCAGCAGCTTCGGGCGGGGGGGGTATGAGCAGTACTTC
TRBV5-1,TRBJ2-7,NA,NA,CASTPLDSTGEQYF,TGCGCCAGCACCCCCCTGGACAGCACCGGCGAGCAGTACTTC
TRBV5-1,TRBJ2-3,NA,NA,CASSLTTLTGGVDTDTQYF,TGCGCCAGCAGCCTGACTACCCTCACCGGCGGGGTCGACACAGATACGCAGTATTTT
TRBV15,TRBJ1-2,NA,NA,CATSRQGRYGYTF,TGTGCCACCAGCAGACAGGGCAGGTATGGCTACACCTTC
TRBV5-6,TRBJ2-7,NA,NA,CASSPGPLSYEQYF,TGTGCCAGCAGCCCTGGGCCACTGTCCTACGAGCAGTACTTC
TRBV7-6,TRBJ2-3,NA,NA,CASSSFFSPQYF,TGTGCCAGCAGCTCCTTTTTTTCTCCGCAGTATTTT
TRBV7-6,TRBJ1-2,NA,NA,CASSLGRANYGYTF,TGTGCCAGCAGCTTAGGGAGAGCTAACTATGGCTACACCTTC
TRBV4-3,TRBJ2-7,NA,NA,CASSQEGDRAYEQYF,TGCGCCAGCAGCCAAGAAGGAGACAGAGCCTACGAGCAGTACTTC
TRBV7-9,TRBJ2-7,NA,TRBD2,CASSIGAGGPIYEQYF,TGTGCCAGCAGCATAGGAGCGGGAGGGCCAATCTACGAGCAGTACTTC